This paragraph covers one TCR beta chain sequence. The antigen is unknown. This entry comes from a study of cytomegalovirus exposure and HLA in healthy donors. Findings and limits, study-wide: In all likelihood, a cluster of highly shared sequence variants was a sequencing artifact.

Germline CDR1 SQVTM, CDR2 ANQGSEA. With 4 bases removed from V and 6 bases from J, the gap between germline ends came to 6 bases. CDR3 length equals 10 residues. PCR amplification relied on 60 Vbeta primers (plus 13 Jbeta primers). Here immunoSEQ multiplex PCR was the method, and the copy in TCRdb shows in-frame clones only, minus some. This sample yields 100,000 to 140,000 clones, of which more than 70% are seen a single time; about 2% belongs to the top ten. This sequence originates from a man younger than 35 in good health and CMV-seronegative. The source material was PBMCs. V is TRBV29-1 and J is TRBJ1-1; no clear D. The CDR3: CSVGRPEAFF. The CDR3 bases are TGCAGCGTTGGGAGACCTGAAGCTTTCTTT.